This T cell receptor beta chain is drawn from a study of vaccination effects on CD4 cells after COVID-19. Overall study: Samples that were drawn after vaccination came a median of 72 days after the second dose. Study observations and caveats: Of the vaccine-induced clones from healthy vaccinees, merely 1 of 255 recognized common cold coronaviruses as well.

Clones were sequenced by immunoSEQ multiplex PCR, and TCRdb holds only the in-frame ones, with some missing. The table includes more than 50,000 clones, less than 80% detected once. This CDR3 comprises 15 residues. Germline V gene lookup returns CDR1 SGDLS and CDR2 YYNGEE. Trimming cost V 3 bases and J 7 bases, with 16 bases left between them. This clone was recorded once. The antigen is undetermined. Antigen-specific CD4+ T cells were expanded with viral peptide pools in the ViraFEST assay before sequencing. Culture proceeded for approximately 10 days, and CD4+ T cells were then isolated. Participants each got two BNT162b2 or mRNA-1273 vaccine doses. None of these healthy vaccinees had been infected with SARS-CoV-2 before vaccination. IL-2 medium supplanted half the medium on days 3 and 7.

This clonotype was obtained from a human donor who received a COVID-19 vaccine. The chain carries TRBV9 and TRBJ1-4; tentatively, D is TRBD1 (5 bases). The material sequenced was CD4+ T cells from PBMCs cultured with HCoV-OC43 spike peptides, taken after COVID-19 vaccination. Subset: HCoV-OC43 spike overlapping peptide pool stimulation. The CDR3 here is CASSAREGSGEKLFF. Here the CDR3 DNA reads TGTGCCAGCAGCGCCCGAGAGGGGAGTGGTGAAAAACTGTTTTTT. The entire variable domain, with the rest obtained from reference TRBV9 and TRBJ1-4, is as follows: DSGVTQTPKHLITATGQRVTLRCSPRSGDLSVYWYQQSLDQGLQFLIQYYNGEERAKGNILERFSAQQFPDLHSELNLSSLELGDSALYFCASSAREGSGEKLFFGSGTQLSVL.